Below, 10 T cell receptor beta chains from the same sample are listed, as sequenced in a study of T cells in Graves' hyperthyroidism and ophthalmopathy. TCR beta CDR3 regions were amplified from RNA transcripts. The TCR CDR3 was amplified in a first-round RT-PCR using the HTBI primer set. Each CDR3 protein is one row after TCRdb ran MiXCR on the multiplex PCR reads. The sample consists of about 640,000 distinct CDR3 sequences, around 20% of them appearing once. The sequencing sample was made of blood. These receptors originate from a man in his thirties or forties with Graves' ophthalmopathy.

This clonotype was observed a handful of times. The V and J genes are TRBV30 and TRBJ1-5; a weak D match, TRBD1 (6 bases). Looked up from germline, CDR1 is GTSNPN and CDR2 is SVGIG (reference sequence). V lost 6 bases to trimming and J lost 7 bases, with 16 bases between them. The CDR3 is 13 amino acids. The CDR3 coding sequence is TGTGCCTGTACTACAGGGAAGGGACAGCCCCAGCATTTT. Amino acids: CACTTGKGQPQHF.

About this clonotype itself: At one of its ends the junction is not consistent with the germline gene, which may arise from a read error. The J gene is TRBJ2-1, the V gene TRBV5-1; D may be TRBD2 (6 bases). Germline assignment: CDR1 SGHRS and CDR2 YFSETQ. The CDR3 spans 16 residues. The CDR3 sequence: CASSLRRDGTYNEQFF. CDR3 DNA: TGTGCCAGCAGTCTTAGGCGGGATGGGACCTACAATGAGCAGTTCTTC.

The V call is TRBV5-1, the J call TRBJ1-6; the D gene is possibly TRBD1 (5 bases). Germline CDR1 is SGHRS and CDR2 is YFSETQ. The CDR3 covers 15 residues. Trimming took 3 bases from V and 9 from J, leaving 16 bases between them. CDR3 residues: CASSSQWGDGSPLHF. CDR3 nucleotide sequence: TGCGCCAGCAGCTCGCAGTGGGGGGATGGTTCACCCCTCCACTTT.

V is TRBV6-2 or TRBV6-3 and J is TRBJ2-1; the match to TRBD2 covers 15 bases. The CDR3 consists of 14 residues. Germline trimming cut 5 bases from V and 13 bases from J; bases unmatched to any gene: 6. Germline CDR1 reads MNHEY; CDR2 reads SVGEGT. CDR3 DNA: TGTGCCAGCAGTCTCGGACTAGCGGGAGGGGTACAGTTCTTC. As protein: CASSLGLAGGVQFF.

This clonotype has ten or more counts. V and J are TRBV4-2 and TRBJ2-7; 7 bases align to TRBD1. V dropped 0 bases and J dropped 5; count of bases not matched to a gene: 1. CDR3 size: 13 residues. CDR1 and CDR2 from the germline V gene are LGHNA and YNFKEQ. In nucleotides, the CDR3 is TGTGCCAGCAGCCAAGATACAGGGGACGAGCAGTACTTC. The encoded protein is CASSQDTGDEQYF.

This clonotype was counted many times. V is TRBV2 and J is TRBJ2-7; 13 nucleotides line up with TRBD2. After removal of 4 bases from V and 5 bases from J, the junction contained 8 bases not matched to a gene. The CDR3 has 16 residues. Germline V lookup: CDR1 SNHLY, CDR2 FYNNEI. Written as DNA, the CDR3 is TGTGCCAGCAGTGGCACCAGGACTAGCGGGAGCAACGAGCAGTACTTC. Encoded protein: CASSGTRTSGSNEQYF.

The table lists this clonotype with many counts. The chain carries TRBV7-2 and TRBJ1-3; 9 bases are a match to TRBD1. Germline V gene data show CDR1 as SGHTA and CDR2 as FQGNSA. The CDR3 totals 16 residues. The trim removed 4 bases at V and 3 bases at J, leaving 7 bases unmatched. CDR3 in amino acids: CASSSTYRGLGNTIYF. The CDR3 DNA follows: TGTGCCAGCAGCTCAACCTACAGGGGGCTTGGAAACACCATATATTTT.

This clonotype was recorded at least ten times. This chain uses TRBV12-3 or TRBV12-4 with TRBJ2-7; D gene ambiguous. The CDR3 has 14 residues. Trimming removed 2 bases at V and 3 bases at J, with 11 bases between. DNA of the CDR3: TGTGCCAGCAGTTTATTTGGGGTGCTCTACGAGCAGTACTTC. Translation gives CASSLFGVLYEQYF.

The rearrangement links TRBV28 to TRBJ2-7; maybe TRBD2 (6 bases). V lost 3 bases and J 7 bases, leaving 22 bases between the germline ends. This CDR3 is 16 amino acids long. The germline V gene has CDR1 MDHEN and CDR2 SYDVKM. CDR3 in DNA: TGTGCCAGCAGTTTGTGGGACTTCCGGTTTCATAGAGAGCAGTACTTC. Protein sequence: CASSLWDFRFHREQYF. Supplemented by reference TRBV28 and TRBJ2-7, the full variable domain reads DVKVTQSSRYLVKRTGEKVFLECVQDMDHENMFWYRQDPGLGLRLIYFSYDVKMKEKGDIPEGYSVSREKKERFSLILESASTNQTSMYLCASSLWDFRFHREQYFGPGTRLTVT.

Only a few counts were recorded for this clonotype. The J gene is TRBJ2-7, the V gene TRBV6-1; TRBD1 aligns across 9 bases. Germline-derived CDR1 and CDR2 are MNHNS and SASEGT. With 5 bases clipped from V and 1 base from J, the junction kept 9 bases outside the gene matches. This CDR3 comprises 16 residues. CDR3 region: CASSLHAGTGSYEQYF. For the CDR3, the DNA is TGTGCCAGCAGTCTGCATGCGGGGACAGGGTCCTACGAGCAGTACTTC.